Shown below are 11 T cell receptor beta chains from a single sample sequenced in a study of CD8 T cells in ankylosing spondylitis. These receptors lack a known antigen. MiXCR, applied by TCRdb to the 5' RACE reads, yields one record per CDR3 protein. This table has 200,000 to 250,000 distinct CDR3 sequences, about 7% appearing once. Overall study results and limits: Ankylosing spondylitis blood seemed to carry a telltale TCR beta motif made of several highly homologous variants.

The material sequenced was blood, either unsorted or a sorted T cell fraction (not recorded which). The source is a male donor with ankylosing spondylitis.

V usage is TRBV4-1 and J usage is TRBJ2-5; 7 positions agree with TRBD1. Looked up from germline, CDR1 is MGHRA and CDR2 is YSYEKL. This CDR3 region has 15 residues. Trimming cost V 3 bases and J 3 bases; bases outside gene matches: 7. CDR3 sequence reads: CASSHYRGSKETQYF. The CDR3 nucleotides read TGCGCCAGCAGCCACTACAGGGGATCGAAAGAGACCCAGTACTTC.

This clonotype was seen ten or more times. V gene TRBV27 combines with J gene TRBJ1-5; weak D call: TRBD1 (5 bases). Per the germline V gene, CDR1 is MNHEY and CDR2 is SMNVEV (reference sequence). Trimming took off 10 bases at V and 4 bases at J, with 14 bases between the two ends. The CDR3 length is 13 residues. The CDR3 spells CATADSFNQPQHF. CDR3 DNA: TGTGCCACCGCCGACAGTTTTAATCAGCCCCAGCATTTT.

This clonotype was observed at least ten times. The chain has TRBV7-2 and TRBJ1-2; 8 nucleotides line up with TRBD1. The CDR3 runs 17 residues. Germline V gene sequence: CDR1 SGHTA, CDR2 FQGNSA. With V trimmed by 4 bases and J by 4 bases, 14 bases remained unmatched. DNA of the CDR3: TGTGCCAGCAGCTCCGGACAGGGAGTCCCCCTAGGCTATGGCTACACCTTC. It yields the protein CASSSGQGVPLGYGYTF. Looking up the rest from reference TRBV7-2 and TRBJ1-2 gives the full variable domain: GAGVSQSPSNKVTEKGKDVELRCDPISGHTALYWYRQSLGQGLEFLIYFQGNSAPDKSGLPSDRFSAERTGGSVSTLTIQRTQQEDSAVYLCASSSGQGVPLGYGYTFGSGTRLTVV.

There are a few counts of this clonotype. V and J are TRBV7-6 and TRBJ1-4; D is perhaps TRBD1 (5 bases). With 6 bases removed from V and 8 bases from J, the gap between germline ends came to 22 bases. The CDR3 is 16 residues long. Germline V lookup: CDR1 SGHVS, CDR2 FNYEAQ. This CDR3 is CASSSRGVRASEKLFF. In DNA form, the CDR3 reads TGTGCCAGCAGTTCTAGAGGGGTCAGGGCTTCCGAAAAACTGTTTTTT.

The rearrangement joins TRBV7-2 to TRBJ1-2; a weak D match, TRBD1 (5 bases). Germline CDR1 SGHTA, CDR2 FQGNSA. V shed 4 bases and J shed 8 bases, with 17 bases lying between them. The CDR3 is 14 residues long. CDR3 nucleotides: TGTGCCAGCAGCTCATACCCTTCCAGGGAGGGCTACACCTTC. Its translation: CASSSYPSREGYTF. Together with reference TRBV7-2 and TRBJ1-2, the CDR3 gives the full variable domain: GAGVSQSPSNKVTEKGKDVELRCDPISGHTALYWYRQSLGQGLEFLIYFQGNSAPDKSGLPSDRFSAERTGGSVSTLTIQRTQQEDSAVYLCASSSYPSREGYTFGSGTRLTVV.

There are many counts of this clonotype. This chain links TRBV7-2 with TRBJ2-7, with 7 nucleotides matching TRBD1. V was pared by 6 bases and J by 6 bases, with 8 bases of the junction left unmatched. This CDR3 spans 13 amino acids. Germline CDR1 SGHTA, CDR2 FQGNSA. This CDR3 reads CASRDRTRGEQYF. As DNA, the CDR3 is TGTGCCAGCAGGGACAGGACAAGGGGCGAGCAGTACTTC. The full variable domain, completed using reference TRBV7-2 and TRBJ2-7, is GAGVSQSPSNKVTEKGKDVELRCDPISGHTALYWYRQSLGQGLEFLIYFQGNSAPDKSGLPSDRFSAERTGGSVSTLTIQRTQQEDSAVYLCASRDRTRGEQYFGPGTRLTVT.

In its sample, this clonotype was seen many times. The rearrangement links TRBV7-2 to TRBJ2-5; the D gene could be TRBD1 or TRBD2 (5 bases each). The V end lost 1 base, the J end lost 4 bases, and 7 bases lay between the germline ends. The CDR3 is 13 amino acids. Germline V gene data show CDR1 as SGHTA and CDR2 as FQGNSA. CDR3 sequence reads: CASSLGGIETQYF. Written as DNA, the CDR3 is TGTGCCAGCAGCTTAGGGGGGATAGAGACCCAGTACTTC.

The J gene is TRBJ2-7, the V gene TRBV27, with 7 bases fitting TRBD1. V trimming: 0 bases; J trimming: 2 bases; junction bases outside the gene matches: 7. Germline V gene sequence: CDR1 MNHEY, CDR2 SMNVEV (reference sequence). The CDR3 is 16 amino acids. CDR3: CASSLSSGDSTYEQYF. CDR3 nucleotides: TGTGCCAGCAGTTTATCGTCTGGGGACAGTACCTACGAGCAGTACTTC.

Turning to this clonotype: This may be a read error: a much more frequent sequence differs by one nucleotide. This rearrangement joins TRBV28 to TRBJ1-1; maybe TRBD1 (5 bases). The CDR3 has 14 amino acids. Germline V gene data show CDR1 as MDHEN and CDR2 as SYDVKM. The CDR3 DNA is TGTGCCAGCAGTTCCCGGACACTGAACACTGAAACTTTCTTT. This translates into CASSSRTLNTETFF.

The chain uses TRBV7-2 and TRBJ2-5; D unresolved. The V end was cut by 0 bases, the J end by 5 bases, with 7 bases between. Germline CDR1 and CDR2: SGHTA and FQGNSA. The CDR3 has 13 amino acids. The CDR3 region has the DNA TGTGCCAGCAGCTTAGCTCTGATTGAGACCCAGTACTTC. It translates to CASSLALIETQYF.

This clonotype was counted ten times or more. This chain joins TRBV10-3 and TRBJ1-5; the D is unclear. From germline, CDR1 is ENHRY and CDR2 SYGVKD. The CDR3 covers 15 residues. The germline V and J ends were trimmed by 3 bases and 2 bases, with 11 bases remaining between them. In DNA form, the CDR3 reads TGTGCCATCAGTGAAGGCGAATGGGGCAATCAGCCCCAGCATTTT. It translates to CAISEGEWGNQPQHF.